The sequence of this T cell receptor beta chain was determined in a study of cytomegalovirus exposure and HLA in healthy donors. Only in-frame clones appear in the TCRdb table, and some are missing; sequencing was by immunoSEQ multiplex PCR. The sample holds about 220,000 clones, 90% to 95% seen once. Per germline, CDR1 SGHAT and CDR2 FQNNGV. V lost 0 bases and J lost 6, with 10 bases in between. The CDR3 is 14 residues long. Among the 120 subjects of the validation cohort, separate from the approximately 700-subject first cohort, were the donors. V usage is TRBV11-2 and J usage is TRBJ2-3, with D perhaps TRBD1 (5 bases). This clonotype originated in a woman between 18 and 30 years old in good health and CMV-seronegative. The sample taken for sequencing was PBMCs. CDR3 nucleotide sequence: TGTGCCAGCAGCTTAGATCGAAAGGGGGATACGCAGTATTTT. It encodes CASSLDRKGDTQYF.